Shown below are 7 T cell receptor beta chains from a single sample sequenced in a study of T-cell reconstitution after alpha-beta-depleted transplantation in children. Unique molecular identifiers featured in how the TCRbeta library was prepared. MiXCR was run by TCRdb on the PCR reads, yielding one entry per CDR3 protein. This sample has some 390,000 distinct CDR3 sequences, with around 21% found just once. The sequences come from PBMCs from the stem cell graft donor, collected from the stem cell graft. These receptors all stem from a human donor who donated a stem cell graft to a child with acute myeloid leukemia.

This clonotype came up a few times. The chain recombines TRBV7-3 with TRBJ2-3, with TRBD2 matching over 8 bases. The CDR3 sequence is 16 residues long. The ends lost 2 bases at V and 1 base at J; junction bases unmatched: 5. Looked up from germline, CDR1 is SGHTA and CDR2 is FQGTGA. The CDR3 sequence: CASSLLGTRGTDTQYF. The CDR3 nucleotides are TGTGCCAGCAGCTTATTAGGGACTAGAGGCACAGATACGCAGTATTTT.

The chain carries TRBV29-1 and TRBJ2-1; D unresolved. Germline V gene data show CDR1 as SQVTM and CDR2 as ANQGSEA. V lost 0 bases and J lost 7, with 7 bases in between. The CDR3 has 12 residues. The CDR3 sequence is CSVEDIGNEQFF. The CDR3 bases are TGCAGCGTTGAAGATATAGGGAATGAGCAGTTCTTC.

The V gene is TRBV28, the J gene TRBJ2-1; 9 bases are a match to TRBD1. V shed 8 bases, J shed 3 bases, and the junction held 20 bases outside the gene matches. The CDR3 has 19 residues. In germline, CDR1 is MDHEN, CDR2 SYDVKM. The CDR3 nucleotides read TGTGCCAGCCAGGGAGTGGGACAGGGACTATCCTCTTTCTACAATGAGCAGTTCTTC. This codes for CASQGVGQGLSSFYNEQFF.

This clonotype has just a few counts. The chain is built from TRBV25-1 and TRBJ2-7; D perhaps matches TRBD1 (6 bases). This CDR3 is 13 amino acids long. With 7 bases removed from V and 3 bases from J, the gap between germline ends came to 13 bases. Germline V gene data show CDR1 as MGHDK and CDR2 as SYGVNS. The CDR3 nucleotides are TGTGCCAGCATGGGGGACACCAACTACGAGCAGTACTTC. This encodes CASMGDTNYEQYF.

This clonotype was detected ten times or more. The DNA for the CDR3 is TGTGCCAGCACAGTCCAGAGGGGAAGGCTTGCTGAAGCTTTCTTT. Encoded protein: CASTVQRGRLAEAFF. This chain links TRBV12-3 or TRBV12-4 with TRBJ1-1; possibly TRBD1 for D (5 bases). Trimming shortened V by 7 bases and J by 6 bases, and 21 bases separated the two germline ends. The CDR3 length is 15 residues.

This chain links TRBV2 with TRBJ2-3, with a tentative D call TRBD2 (6 bases). Per the germline V gene, CDR1 is SNHLY and CDR2 is FYNNEI. CDR3 size: 16 residues. V lost 8 bases, J lost 3 bases, and 21 bases lay in between. This CDR3 reads CASQLAKSLGTDTQYF. The CDR3, as DNA: TGTGCCAGCCAACTAGCAAAGTCTTTGGGGACAGATACGCAGTATTTT.

The chain combines TRBV27 with TRBJ1-2, with a tentative D call TRBD1 (5 bases). The V gene's germline CDR1 is MNHEY and CDR2 SMNVEV (reference sequence). V was pared by 4 bases and J by 0 bases, with 15 bases between. The CDR3 consists of 16 residues. The CDR3 DNA follows: TGTGCCAGCAGTTCTACAGGAAGGGGCTCTAACTATGGCTACACCTTC. Residues: CASSSTGRGSNYGYTF.